This T cell receptor (beta chain) was captured by sequencing in a study of T cells in Graves' hyperthyroidism and ophthalmopathy. Study conclusions and caveats: Ophthalmopathy onset followed model prediction by a median about six months. Most clonotypes expanded in thyroid above 0.001 were likewise present in blood.

The PBMCs had their origin in less than 13 ml of fresh peripheral blood. There were TCR beta CDR3 regions amplified from RNA transcripts. HTBI primers were used for first-round RT-PCR of the TCR CDR3. Via MiXCR, TCRdb re-called the multiplex PCR reads, giving one row per CDR3 protein. The sample holds around 600,000 distinct CDR3 sequences, roughly 14% seen once. V trimming: 5 bases; J trimming: 1 base; junction bases outside the gene matches: 14. Germline CDR1 SGHAT, CDR2 FQNNGV. This CDR3 region has 18 residues. A remark on this clonotype: Its antigen is unknown.

Sequencing used blood. The clonotype originates from a woman between 25 and 40 years old with Graves' hyperthyroidism. The chain links TRBV11-2 to TRBJ2-3; 8 bases align to TRBD2. The CDR3 coding sequence is TGTGCCAGCAGCCGGGAGCCCCCTAATAGCGGGGGCACAGATACGCAGTATTTT. Its translation is CASSREPPNSGGTDTQYF.